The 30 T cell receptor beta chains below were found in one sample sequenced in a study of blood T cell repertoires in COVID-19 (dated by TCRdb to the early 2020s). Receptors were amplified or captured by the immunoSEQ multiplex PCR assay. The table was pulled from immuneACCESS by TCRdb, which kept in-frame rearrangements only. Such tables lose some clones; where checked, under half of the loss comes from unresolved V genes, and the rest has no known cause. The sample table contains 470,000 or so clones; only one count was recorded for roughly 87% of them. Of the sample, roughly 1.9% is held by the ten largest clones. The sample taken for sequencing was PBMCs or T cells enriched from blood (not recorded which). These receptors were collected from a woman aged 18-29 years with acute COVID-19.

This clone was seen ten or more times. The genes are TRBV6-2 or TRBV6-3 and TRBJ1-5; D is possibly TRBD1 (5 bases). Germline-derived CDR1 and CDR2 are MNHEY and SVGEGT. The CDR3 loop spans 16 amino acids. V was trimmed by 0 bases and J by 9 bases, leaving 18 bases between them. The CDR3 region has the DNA TGTGCCAGCAGTTACTCCTTCGATGGAGGGGATCCGCCCCAGCATTTT. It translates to CASSYSFDGGDPPQHF.

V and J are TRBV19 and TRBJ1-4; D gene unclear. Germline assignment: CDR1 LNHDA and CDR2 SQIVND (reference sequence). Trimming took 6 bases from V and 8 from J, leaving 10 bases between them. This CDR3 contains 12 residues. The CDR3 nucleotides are TGTGCCAGTAGCCCGACGAGGGAAAAACTGTTTTTT. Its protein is CASSPTREKLFF.

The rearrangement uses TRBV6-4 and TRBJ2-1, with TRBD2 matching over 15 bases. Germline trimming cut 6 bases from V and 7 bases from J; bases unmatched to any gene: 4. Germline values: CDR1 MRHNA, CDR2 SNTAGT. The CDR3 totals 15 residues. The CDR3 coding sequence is TGTGCCAGCAGCCCCGGACTAGCGGGAGGGAATGAGCAGTTCTTC. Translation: CASSPGLAGGNEQFF.

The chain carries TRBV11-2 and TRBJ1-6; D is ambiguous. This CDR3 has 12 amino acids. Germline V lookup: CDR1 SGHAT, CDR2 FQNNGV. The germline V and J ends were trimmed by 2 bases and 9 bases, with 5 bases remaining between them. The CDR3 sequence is CASSLTGSPLHF. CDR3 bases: TGTGCCAGCAGCTTAACCGGTTCACCCCTCCACTTT. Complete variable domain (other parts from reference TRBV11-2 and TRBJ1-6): EAGVAQSPRYKIIEKRQSVAFWCNPISGHATLYWYQQILGQGPKLLIQFQNNGVVDDSQLPKDRFSAERLKGVDSTLKIQPAKLEDSAVYLCASSLTGSPLHFGNGTRLTVT.

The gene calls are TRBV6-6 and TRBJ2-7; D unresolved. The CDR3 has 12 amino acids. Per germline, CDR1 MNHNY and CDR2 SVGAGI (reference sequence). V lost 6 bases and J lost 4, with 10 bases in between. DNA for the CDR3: TGTGCCAGCAGGTCCATGGAGTACGAGCAGTACTTC. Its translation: CASRSMEYEQYF.

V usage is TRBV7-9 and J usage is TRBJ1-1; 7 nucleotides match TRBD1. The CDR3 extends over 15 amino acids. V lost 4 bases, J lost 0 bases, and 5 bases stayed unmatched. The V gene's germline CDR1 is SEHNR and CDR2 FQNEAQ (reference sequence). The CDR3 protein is CASSSSTGMNTEAFF. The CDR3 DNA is TGTGCCAGCAGCTCCTCGACAGGGATGAACACTGAAGCTTTCTTT.

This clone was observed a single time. DNA of the CDR3: TGTGCCAGCAGTCAGAATTCACCCCTCCACTTT. Residues: CASSQNSPLHF. J is TRBJ1-6 and V is TRBV28; the D is unclear. The CDR3 extends over 11 amino acids. Germline assignment: CDR1 MDHEN and CDR2 SYDVKM. The V end was cut by 5 bases, the J end by 7 bases, with 3 bases between.

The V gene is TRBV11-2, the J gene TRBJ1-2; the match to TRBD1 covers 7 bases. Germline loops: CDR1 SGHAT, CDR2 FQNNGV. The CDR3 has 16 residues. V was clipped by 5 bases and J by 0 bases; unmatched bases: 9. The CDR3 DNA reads TGTGCCAGCAGCCGAAGACAGGGACGGTCTAACTATGGCTACACCTTC. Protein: CASSRRQGRSNYGYTF.

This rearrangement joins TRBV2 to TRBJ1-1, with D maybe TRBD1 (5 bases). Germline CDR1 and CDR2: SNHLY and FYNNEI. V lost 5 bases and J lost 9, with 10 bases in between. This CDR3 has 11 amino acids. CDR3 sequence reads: CASSQGLQAFF. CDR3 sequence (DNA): TGTGCCAGCAGTCAGGGACTTCAAGCTTTCTTT.

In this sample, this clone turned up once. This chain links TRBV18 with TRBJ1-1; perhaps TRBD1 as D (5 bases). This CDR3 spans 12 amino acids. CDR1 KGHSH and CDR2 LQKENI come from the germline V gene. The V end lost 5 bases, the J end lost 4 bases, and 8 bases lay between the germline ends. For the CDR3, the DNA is TGTGCCAGCTCAGACAGACCCACTGAAGCTTTCTTT. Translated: CASSDRPTEAFF.

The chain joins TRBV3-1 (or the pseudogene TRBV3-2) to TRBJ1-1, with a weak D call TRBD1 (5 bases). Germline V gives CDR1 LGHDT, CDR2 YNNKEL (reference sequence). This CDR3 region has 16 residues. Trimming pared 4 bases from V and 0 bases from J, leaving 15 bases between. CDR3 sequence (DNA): TGTGCCAGCAGCCCCGGGGAGGGACGGATGAACACTGAAGCTTTCTTT. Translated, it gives CASSPGEGRMNTEAFF.

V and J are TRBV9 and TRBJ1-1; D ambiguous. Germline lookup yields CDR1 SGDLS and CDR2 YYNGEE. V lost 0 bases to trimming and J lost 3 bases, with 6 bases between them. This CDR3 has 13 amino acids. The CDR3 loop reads CASSVAVDTEAFF. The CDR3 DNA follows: TGTGCCAGCAGCGTAGCGGTGGACACTGAAGCTTTCTTT.

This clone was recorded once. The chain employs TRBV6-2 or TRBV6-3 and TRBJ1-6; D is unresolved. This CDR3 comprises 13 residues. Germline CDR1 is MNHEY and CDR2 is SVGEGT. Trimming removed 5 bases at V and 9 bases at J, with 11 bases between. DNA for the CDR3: TGTGCCAGCAGTCCCGAGGGTTTTTCACCCCTCCACTTT. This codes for CASSPEGFSPLHF.

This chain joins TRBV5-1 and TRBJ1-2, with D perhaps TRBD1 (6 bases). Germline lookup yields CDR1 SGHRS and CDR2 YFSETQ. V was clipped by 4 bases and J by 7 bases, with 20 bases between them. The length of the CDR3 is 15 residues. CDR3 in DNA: TGCGCCAGCAGCCCGACCTCCACAGGGATCAGTGGCTACACCTTC. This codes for CASSPTSTGISGYTF.

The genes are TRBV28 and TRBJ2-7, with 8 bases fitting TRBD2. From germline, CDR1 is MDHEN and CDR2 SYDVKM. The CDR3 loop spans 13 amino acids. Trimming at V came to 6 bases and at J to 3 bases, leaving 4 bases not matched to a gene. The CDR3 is CASSTGGRYEQYF. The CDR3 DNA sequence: TGTGCCAGCAGCACGGGGGGGCGCTACGAGCAGTACTTC.

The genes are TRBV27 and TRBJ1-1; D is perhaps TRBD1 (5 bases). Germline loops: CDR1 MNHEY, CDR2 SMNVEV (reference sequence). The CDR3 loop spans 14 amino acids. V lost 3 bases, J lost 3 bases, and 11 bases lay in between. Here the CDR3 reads CASSLGGVYTEAFF. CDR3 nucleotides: TGTGCCAGCAGTTTGGGGGGGGTATACACTGAAGCTTTCTTT.

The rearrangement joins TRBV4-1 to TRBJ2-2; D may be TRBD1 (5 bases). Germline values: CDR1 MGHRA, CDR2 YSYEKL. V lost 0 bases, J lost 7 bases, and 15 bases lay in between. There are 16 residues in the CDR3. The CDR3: CASSQEGPGVGGELFF. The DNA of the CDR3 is TGCGCCAGCAGCCAAGAGGGGCCCGGTGTAGGCGGGGAGCTGTTTTTT.

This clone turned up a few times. The CDR3 loop reads CASSPIAGGNTGELFF. The DNA of the CDR3 is TGTGCCAGCAGCCCGATAGCGGGAGGGAACACCGGGGAGCTGTTTTTT. The chain uses TRBV5-4 and TRBJ2-2, with TRBD2 identical over 10 bases. The germline gives CDR1 SGHNT, CDR2 YYREEE (reference sequence). The CDR3 is made up of 16 amino acids. V trimming: 4 bases; J trimming: 1 base; junction bases outside the gene matches: 4.

The CDR3 DNA is TGTGCCAGCAGCTTCTTGGGCAGGGAAGAGACCCAGTACTTC. Translated, it gives CASSFLGREETQYF. The chain combines TRBV7-9 with TRBJ2-5; maybe TRBD1 (5 bases). The CDR3 runs to 14 residues. The germline CDR1 and CDR2 sequences are SEHNR and FQNEAQ (reference sequence). The V end lost 3 bases, the J end lost 3 bases, and 11 bases lay between the germline ends.

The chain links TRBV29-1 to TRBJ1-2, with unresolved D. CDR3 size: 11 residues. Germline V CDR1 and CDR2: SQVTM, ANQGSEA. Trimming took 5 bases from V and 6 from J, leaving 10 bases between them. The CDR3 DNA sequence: TGCAGCGTTTTTATGTCGGATGGCTACACCTTC. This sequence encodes CSVFMSDGYTF. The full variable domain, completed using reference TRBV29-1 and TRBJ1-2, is SAVISQKPSRDICQRGTSLTIQCQVDSQVTMMFWYRQQPGQSLTLIATANQGSEATYESGFVIDKFPISRPNLTFSTLTVSNMSPEDSSIYLCSVFMSDGYTFGSGTRLTVV.

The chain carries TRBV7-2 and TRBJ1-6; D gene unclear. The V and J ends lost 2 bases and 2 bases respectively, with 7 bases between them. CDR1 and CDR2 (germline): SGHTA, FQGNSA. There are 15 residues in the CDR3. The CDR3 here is CASSLSGTYNSPLHF. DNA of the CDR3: TGTGCCAGCAGCTTATCGGGAACCTATAATTCACCCCTCCACTTT.

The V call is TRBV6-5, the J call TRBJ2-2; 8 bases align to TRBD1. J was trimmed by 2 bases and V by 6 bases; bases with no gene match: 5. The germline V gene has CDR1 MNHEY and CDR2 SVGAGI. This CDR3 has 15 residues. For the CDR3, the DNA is TGTGCCAGCAGGAGGACAGGGCCAAACACCGGGGAGCTGTTTTTT. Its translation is CASRRTGPNTGELFF.

The chain's CDR3 is CASSLGPGEWKTFF. DNA for the CDR3: TGCGCCAGCAGCCTGGGTCCAGGGGAATGGAAAACTTTCTTT. The V and J genes are TRBV4-1 and TRBJ1-1, with a weak D call TRBD1 (6 bases). Germline V gives CDR1 MGHRA, CDR2 YSYEKL. V lost 4 bases to trimming and J lost 12 bases, with 21 bases between them. This CDR3 is built from 14 residues.

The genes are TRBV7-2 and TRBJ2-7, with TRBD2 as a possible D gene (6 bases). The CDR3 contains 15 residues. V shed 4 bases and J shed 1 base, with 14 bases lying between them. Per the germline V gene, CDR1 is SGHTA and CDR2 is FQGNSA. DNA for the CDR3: TGTGCCAGCAGCTCAAGGTTAGGAGGGTCCTACGAGCAGTACTTC. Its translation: CASSSRLGGSYEQYF.

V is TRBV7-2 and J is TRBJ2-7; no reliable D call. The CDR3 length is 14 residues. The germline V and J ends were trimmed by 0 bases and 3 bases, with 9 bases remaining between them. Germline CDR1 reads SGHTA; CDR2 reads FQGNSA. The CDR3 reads CASSLASSHYEQYF. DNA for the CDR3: TGTGCCAGCAGCTTAGCTAGCTCCCACTACGAGCAGTACTTC.

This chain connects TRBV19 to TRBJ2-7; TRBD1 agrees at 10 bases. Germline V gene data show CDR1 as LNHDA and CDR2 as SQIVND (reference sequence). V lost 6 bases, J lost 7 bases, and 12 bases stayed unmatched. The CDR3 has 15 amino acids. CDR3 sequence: CASSLSGTGAREQYF. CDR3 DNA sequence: TGTGCCAGTAGCCTGTCCGGGACAGGGGCACGGGAGCAGTACTTC.

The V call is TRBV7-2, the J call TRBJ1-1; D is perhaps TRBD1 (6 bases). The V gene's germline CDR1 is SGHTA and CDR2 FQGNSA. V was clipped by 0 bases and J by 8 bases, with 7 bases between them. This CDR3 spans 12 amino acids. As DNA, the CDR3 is TGTGCCAGCAGCTTAGCCGGACAGGAAGCTTTCTTT. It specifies CASSLAGQEAFF. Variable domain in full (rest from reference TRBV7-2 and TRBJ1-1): GAGVSQSPSNKVTEKGKDVELRCDPISGHTALYWYRQSLGQGLEFLIYFQGNSAPDKSGLPSDRFSAERTGGSVSTLTIQRTQQEDSAVYLCASSLAGQEAFFGQGTRLTVV.

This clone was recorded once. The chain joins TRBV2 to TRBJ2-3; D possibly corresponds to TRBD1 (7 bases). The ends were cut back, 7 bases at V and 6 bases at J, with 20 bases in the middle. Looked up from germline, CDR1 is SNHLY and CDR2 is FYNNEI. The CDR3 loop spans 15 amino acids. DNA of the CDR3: TGTGCCAGCACGGGGAACAGGGGAGGATCGGATACGCAGTATTTT. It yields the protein CASTGNRGGSDTQYF.

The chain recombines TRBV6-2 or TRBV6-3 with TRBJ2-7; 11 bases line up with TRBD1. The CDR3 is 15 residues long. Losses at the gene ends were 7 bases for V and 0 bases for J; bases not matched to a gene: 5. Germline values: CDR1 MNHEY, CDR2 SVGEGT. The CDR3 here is CASTPGTGGSYEQYF. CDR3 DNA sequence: TGTGCCAGCACCCCAGGGACAGGGGGCTCCTACGAGCAGTACTTC.

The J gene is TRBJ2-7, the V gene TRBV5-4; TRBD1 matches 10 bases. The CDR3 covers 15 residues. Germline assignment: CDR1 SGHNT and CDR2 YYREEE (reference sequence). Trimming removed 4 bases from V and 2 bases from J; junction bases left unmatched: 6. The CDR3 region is CASSPGQGDPYEQYF. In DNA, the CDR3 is TGTGCCAGCAGCCCAGGACAGGGGGATCCCTACGAGCAGTACTTC.